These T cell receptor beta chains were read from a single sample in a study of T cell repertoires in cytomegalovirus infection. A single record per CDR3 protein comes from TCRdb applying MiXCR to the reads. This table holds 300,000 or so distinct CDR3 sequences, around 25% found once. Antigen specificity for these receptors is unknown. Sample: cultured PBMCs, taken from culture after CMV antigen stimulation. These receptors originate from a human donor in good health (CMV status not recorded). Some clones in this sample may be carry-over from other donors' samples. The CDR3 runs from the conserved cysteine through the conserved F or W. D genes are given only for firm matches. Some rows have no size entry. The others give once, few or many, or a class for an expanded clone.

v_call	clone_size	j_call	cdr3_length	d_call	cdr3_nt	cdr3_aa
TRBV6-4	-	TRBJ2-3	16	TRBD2	TGTGCCAGAGACAGGGGACTAGCGGAAAGCACAGATACGCAGTATTTT	CARDRGLAESTDTQYF
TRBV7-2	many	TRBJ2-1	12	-	TGTGCCAGCAGCTCGCAGGGTTTGGAGCAGTTCTTC	CASSSQGLEQFF
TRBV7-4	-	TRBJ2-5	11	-	TGTGCCAGCCAAGGCGGGGAGACCCAGTACTTC	CASQGGETQYF
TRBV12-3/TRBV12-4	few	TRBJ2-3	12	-	TGTGCCAGCGGCGGCTCCGAGCATACGCAGTATTTT	CASGGSEHTQYF
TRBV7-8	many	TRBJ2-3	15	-	TGTGCCAGCAGCCAACAAGGATGGAGCACAGATACGCAGTATTTT	CASSQQGWSTDTQYF
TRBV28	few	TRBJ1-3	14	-	TGTGCCAGCAGTCCGTCCAACTCTGGAAACACCATATATTTT	CASSPSNSGNTIYF
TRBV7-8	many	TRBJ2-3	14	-	TGTGCCAGCAGCTTAGCGGGACCCACAGATACGCAGTATTTT	CASSLAGPTDTQYF
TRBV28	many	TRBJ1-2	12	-	TGTGCCAGCAGTTTTCCAGGGGCTGGCTACACCTTC	CASSFPGAGYTF
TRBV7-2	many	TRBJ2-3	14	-	TGTGCCAGCAGCTTAGGGGGGCGGGGGGATACGCAGTATTTT	CASSLGGRGDTQYF
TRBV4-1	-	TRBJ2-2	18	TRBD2	TGCGCCAGCAGCCAAGACAGGCTAGCGGGAAGGGGCACCGGGGAGCTGTTTTTT	CASSQDRLAGRGTGELFF
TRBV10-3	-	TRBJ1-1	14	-	TGTGCCATCAGATCGACTACAGAGAACACTGAAGCTTTCTTT	CAIRSTTENTEAFF
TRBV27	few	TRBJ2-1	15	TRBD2	TGTGCCAGCAGTCCGGCGGCGGGAGGGCCGAATGAGCAGTTCTTC	CASSPAAGGPNEQFF
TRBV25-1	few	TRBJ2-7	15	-	TGTGCCAGCACATTTGGTGTTGCAGGGTCCAACGAGCAGTACTTC	CASTFGVAGSNEQYF
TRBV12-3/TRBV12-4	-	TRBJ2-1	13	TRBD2	TGTGCCTCCAGGGCTAGCGGGAAAAATGAGCAGTTCTTC	CASRASGKNEQFF
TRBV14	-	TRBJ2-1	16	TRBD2	TGTGCCAGCAGCCAATTAGCGGGAGTTATCTACAATGAGCAGTTCTTC	CASSQLAGVIYNEQFF
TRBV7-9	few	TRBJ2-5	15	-	TGTGCCAGCAGCTTCCCCTTAGGGAGAGTAGAGACCCAGTACTTC	CASSFPLGRVETQYF
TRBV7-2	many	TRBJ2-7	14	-	TGTGCCAGCAGACAAGAAGGCTGGGTCTACGAGCAGTACTTC	CASRQEGWVYEQYF
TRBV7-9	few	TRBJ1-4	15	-	TGTGCCAGCAGCTTAACGGCAGGGCCTAATGAAAAACTGTTTTTT	CASSLTAGPNEKLFF
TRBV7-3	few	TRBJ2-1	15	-	TGTGCCAGCAGCTTTAGACGGGGCGCGGGTAATGAGCAGTTCTTC	CASSFRRGAGNEQFF
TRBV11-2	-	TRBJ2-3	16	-	TGTGCCAGCAGCCCTTCTAGCCTAACTAGCACAGATACGCAGTATTTT	CASSPSSLTSTDTQYF
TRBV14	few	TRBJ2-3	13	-	TGTGCCAGCAGCCAAGGACTAGCAGATACGCAGTATTTT	CASSQGLADTQYF
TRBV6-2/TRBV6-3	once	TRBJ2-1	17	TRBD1	TGTGCCAGCAGTTACTCGTTGACAGGGAGTTATAACAATGAGCAGTTCTTC	CASSYSLTGSYNNEQFF
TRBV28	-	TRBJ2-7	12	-	TGTGCCAGCAGCACCGGGCTTTTGGAGCAGTACTTC	CASSTGLLEQYF